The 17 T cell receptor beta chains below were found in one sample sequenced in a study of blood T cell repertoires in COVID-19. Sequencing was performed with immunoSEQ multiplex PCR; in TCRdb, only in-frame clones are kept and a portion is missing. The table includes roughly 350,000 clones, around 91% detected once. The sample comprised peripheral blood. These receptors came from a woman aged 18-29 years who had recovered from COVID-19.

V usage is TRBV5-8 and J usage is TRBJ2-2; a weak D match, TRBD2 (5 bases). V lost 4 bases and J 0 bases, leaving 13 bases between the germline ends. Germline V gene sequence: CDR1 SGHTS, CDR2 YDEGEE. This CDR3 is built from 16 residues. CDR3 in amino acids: CASSPEGISNTGELFF. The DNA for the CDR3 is TGTGCCAGCAGCCCCGAGGGAATCTCGAACACCGGGGAGCTGTTTTTT.

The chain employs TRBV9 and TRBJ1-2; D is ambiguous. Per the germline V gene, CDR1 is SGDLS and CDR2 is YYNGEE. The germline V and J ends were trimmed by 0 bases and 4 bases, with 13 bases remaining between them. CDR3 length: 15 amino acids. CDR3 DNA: TGTGCCAGCAGCGTAGTCGAGACTGGAGGCTATGGCTACACCTTC. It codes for CASSVVETGGYGYTF.

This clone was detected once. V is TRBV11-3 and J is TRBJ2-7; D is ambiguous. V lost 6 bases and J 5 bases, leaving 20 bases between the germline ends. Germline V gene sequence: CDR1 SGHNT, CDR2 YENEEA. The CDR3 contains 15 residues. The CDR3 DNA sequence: TGTGCCAGCAGACAAGAGGTCCCCTTACCCGACGAGCAGTACGTC. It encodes CASRQEVPLPDEQYV.

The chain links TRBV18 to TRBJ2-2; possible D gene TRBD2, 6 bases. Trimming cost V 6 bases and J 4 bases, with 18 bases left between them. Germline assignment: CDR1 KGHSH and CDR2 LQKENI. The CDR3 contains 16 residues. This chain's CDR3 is CASSPRGIAPTGELFF. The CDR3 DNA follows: TGTGCCAGCTCCCCCCGGGGGATAGCGCCCACCGGGGAGCTGTTTTTT.

The CDR3 loop is CASGRGPSYEQYV. CDR3 sequence (DNA): TGTGCCAGCGGTAGGGGGCCATCCTACGAGCAGTACGTC. This chain connects TRBV5-4 to TRBJ2-7, with 7 bases identical to TRBD1. Germline values: CDR1 SGHNT, CDR2 YYREEE (reference sequence). The CDR3 is 13 residues long. J lost 1 base, V lost 7 bases, and 5 bases had no gene match.

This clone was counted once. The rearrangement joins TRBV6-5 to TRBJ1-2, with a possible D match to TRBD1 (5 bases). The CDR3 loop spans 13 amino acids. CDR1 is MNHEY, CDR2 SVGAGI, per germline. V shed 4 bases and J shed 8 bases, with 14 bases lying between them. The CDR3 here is CASSLDGGGGYTF. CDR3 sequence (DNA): TGTGCCAGCAGTTTGGACGGGGGAGGAGGCTACACCTTC.

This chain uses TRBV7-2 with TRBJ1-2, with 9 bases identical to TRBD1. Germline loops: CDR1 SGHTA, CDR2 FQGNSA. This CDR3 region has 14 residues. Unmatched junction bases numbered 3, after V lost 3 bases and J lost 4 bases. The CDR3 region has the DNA TGTGCCAGCAGCTTGACAGGGGGAGGCTATGGCTACACCTTC. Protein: CASSLTGGGYGYTF.

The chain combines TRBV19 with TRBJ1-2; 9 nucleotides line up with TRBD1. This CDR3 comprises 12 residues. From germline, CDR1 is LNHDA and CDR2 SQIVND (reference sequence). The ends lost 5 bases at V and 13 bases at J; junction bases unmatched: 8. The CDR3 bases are TGTGCCAGTAGTGGGACAGGGAGCGACGGCACCTTC. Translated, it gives CASSGTGSDGTF.

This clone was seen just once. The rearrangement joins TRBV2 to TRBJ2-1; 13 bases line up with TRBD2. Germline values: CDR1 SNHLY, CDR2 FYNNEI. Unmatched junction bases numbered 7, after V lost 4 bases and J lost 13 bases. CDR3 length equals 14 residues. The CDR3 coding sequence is TGTGCCAGCAGTGGACTAGCGGGGGGAGGTGCTCAGTTCTTC. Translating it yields CASSGLAGGGAQFF.

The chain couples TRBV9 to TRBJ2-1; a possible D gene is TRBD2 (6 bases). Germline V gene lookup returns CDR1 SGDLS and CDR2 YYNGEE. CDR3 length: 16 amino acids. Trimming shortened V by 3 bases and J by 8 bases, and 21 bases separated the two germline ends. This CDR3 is CASSAAEGLPLHEQFF. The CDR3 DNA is TGTGCCAGCAGCGCCGCCGAGGGACTCCCTTTGCATGAGCAGTTCTTC.

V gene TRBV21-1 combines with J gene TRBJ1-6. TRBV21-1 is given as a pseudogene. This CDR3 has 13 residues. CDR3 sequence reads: CASRGGLNSPLHF. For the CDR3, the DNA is TGTGCCAGCAGGGGCGGGCTTAATTCACCCCTCCACTTT.

CDR3 residues: CASSQEWPRMTDTQYF. The CDR3 nucleotides are TGCGCCAGCAGCCAAGAATGGCCTAGGATGACAGATACGCAGTATTTT. The J gene is TRBJ2-3, the V gene TRBV4-1, with D unclear. V was cut by 0 bases and J by 3 bases, with 13 bases left in between. CDR3 length: 16 amino acids. The germline V gene encodes CDR1 MGHRA and CDR2 YSYEKL.

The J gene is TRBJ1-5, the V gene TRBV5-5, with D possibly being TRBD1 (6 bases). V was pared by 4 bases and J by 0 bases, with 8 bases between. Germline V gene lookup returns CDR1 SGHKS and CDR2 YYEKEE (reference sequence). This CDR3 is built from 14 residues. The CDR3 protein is CASSTQGSNQPQHF. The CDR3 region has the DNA TGTGCCAGCAGCACACAGGGTAGCAATCAGCCCCAGCATTTT.

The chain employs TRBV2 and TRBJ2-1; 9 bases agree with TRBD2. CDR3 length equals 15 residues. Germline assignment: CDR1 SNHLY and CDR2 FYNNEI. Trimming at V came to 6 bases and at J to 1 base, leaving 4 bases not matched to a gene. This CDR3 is CASRLAGRSYNEQFF. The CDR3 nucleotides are TGTGCCAGCAGGCTAGCGGGAAGGTCCTACAATGAGCAGTTCTTC.

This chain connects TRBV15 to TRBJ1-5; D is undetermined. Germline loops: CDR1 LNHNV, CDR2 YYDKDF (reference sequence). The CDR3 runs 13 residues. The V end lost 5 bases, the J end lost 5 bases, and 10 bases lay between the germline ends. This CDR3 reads CATSGQADQPQHF. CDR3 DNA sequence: TGTGCCACCAGCGGGCAGGCTGATCAGCCCCAGCATTTT.

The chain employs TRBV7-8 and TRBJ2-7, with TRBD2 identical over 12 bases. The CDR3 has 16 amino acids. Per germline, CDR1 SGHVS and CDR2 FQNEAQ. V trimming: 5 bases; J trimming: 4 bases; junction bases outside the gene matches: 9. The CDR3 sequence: CASSQRGLAGLYEQYV. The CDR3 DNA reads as TGTGCCAGCAGCCAGCGCGGACTAGCGGGGTTATACGAGCAGTACGTC.

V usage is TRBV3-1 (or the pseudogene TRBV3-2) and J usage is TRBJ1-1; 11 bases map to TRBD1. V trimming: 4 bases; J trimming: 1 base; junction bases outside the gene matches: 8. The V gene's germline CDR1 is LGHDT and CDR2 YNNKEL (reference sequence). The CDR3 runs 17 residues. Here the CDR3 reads CASSPRTGGTGNTEAFF. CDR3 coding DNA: TGTGCCAGCAGCCCCCGGACAGGGGGCACCGGGAACACTGAAGCTTTCTTT.